These 17 T cell receptor beta chains came from one sample sequenced in a study of beta chain features in type 1 diabetes. Overall study findings and caveats: Shorter TCRB CDR3s, moderately but significantly so, were found in Type 1 diabetes patients in all four CD4+ subsets.

Their cognate antigens are unknown. Reverse transcribing all isolated RNA meant expressed TCRB transcripts were sequenced. Measured with immunoSEQ multiplex PCR; TCRdb has only the in-frame clones, and not every one. Counted here are 250,000 or so clones, roughly 22% occurring once; the ten biggest clones make up 0.025% to 0.035%. The sample comprised naive CD4+ T cells from blood. Receptors were obtained from a woman aged 40 to 50 with type 1 diabetes.

There are a few counts of this clone. The chain couples TRBV30 to TRBJ1-1; D uncertain. Germline CDR1 reads GTSNPN; CDR2 reads SVGIG (reference sequence). V lost 7 bases to trimming and J lost 2 bases, with 17 bases between them. CDR3 size: 14 residues. CDR3 bases: TGTGCCTACAGCGGAGGGAGCGGAAACACTGAAGCTTTCTTT. Its translation: CAYSGGSGNTEAFF.

The chain uses TRBV9 and TRBJ2-5; 8 bases agree with TRBD2. Germline V CDR1 and CDR2: SGDLS, YYNGEE. The CDR3 loop spans 15 amino acids. After removal of 0 bases from V and 4 bases from J, the junction contained 5 bases not matched to a gene. The CDR3 loop is CASSVGSGSSETQYF. CDR3 in DNA: TGTGCCAGCAGCGTAGGGAGCGGGAGTTCAGAGACCCAGTACTTC.

The genes are TRBV9 and TRBJ2-1, with D tentatively TRBD1 (6 bases). Germline V gives CDR1 SGDLS, CDR2 YYNGEE. The CDR3 has 15 residues. The V and J ends lost 1 base and 4 bases respectively, with 12 bases between them. The CDR3 nucleotides are TGTGCCAGCAGCGTAACAGGGACCCTGTACAATGAGCAGTTCTTC. Its protein product is CASSVTGTLYNEQFF.

This rearrangement joins TRBV7-9 to TRBJ2-7, with a possible D match to TRBD1 (5 bases). This CDR3 is 13 amino acids long. V lost 5 bases and J lost 7, with 15 bases in between. Germline CDR1 and CDR2: SEHNR and FQNEAQ (reference sequence). DNA of the CDR3: TGTGCCAGCAGCCGACAGACCTGGAGTGAGCAGTACTTC. Translating gives CASSRQTWSEQYF. The entire variable domain, with the rest obtained from reference TRBV7-9 and TRBJ2-7, is as follows: DTGVSQNPRHKITKRGQNVTFRCDPISEHNRLYWYRQTLGQGPEFLTYFQNEAQLEKSRLLSDRFSAERPKGSFSTLEIQRTEQGDSAMYLCASSRQTWSEQYFGPGTRLTVT.

In its sample, this clone was seen a few times. The chain employs TRBV13 and TRBJ2-5, with D possibly TRBD1 on 5 matching bases. CDR3 length: 14 amino acids. The germline gives CDR1 PRHDT, CDR2 FYEKMQ (reference sequence). The V and J ends lost 0 bases and 4 bases respectively, with 9 bases between them. CDR3 sequence: CASSLGGAPETQYF. The CDR3, as DNA: TGTGCCAGCAGCTTAGGTGGGGCGCCAGAGACCCAGTACTTC.

This clone showed up just a few times. This specimen includes other DNA sequences encoding the same CDR3. This chain connects TRBV9 to TRBJ1-3, with D uncertain. Trimming shortened V by 0 bases and J by 3 bases, and 7 bases separated the two germline ends. This CDR3 contains 14 residues. From germline, CDR1 is SGDLS and CDR2 YYNGEE. The CDR3 DNA follows: TGTGCCAGCAGCGTAGACACAAGTGGAAACACCATATATTTT. As protein: CASSVDTSGNTIYF.

The chain couples TRBV7-9 to TRBJ2-7, with TRBD1 matching 8 bases. Germline CDR1 and CDR2: SEHNR and FQNEAQ (reference sequence). V trimming: 0 bases; J trimming: 6 bases; junction bases outside the gene matches: 10. The length of the CDR3 is 16 residues. Here the CDR3 reads CASSLAGQGYIREQYF. The DNA of the CDR3 is TGTGCCAGCAGCTTAGCAGGACAGGGCTATATTCGCGAGCAGTACTTC.

This clone was counted between two and nine times. The rearrangement joins TRBV18 to TRBJ1-1; 11 nucleotides agree with TRBD1. From germline, CDR1 is KGHSH and CDR2 LQKENI. The CDR3 loop spans 15 amino acids. V lost 5 bases, J lost 5 bases, and 7 bases stayed unmatched. CDR3 coding DNA: TGTGCCAGCTCATTAGGACAGGGGGCATTTACTGAAGCTTTCTTT. As protein: CASSLGQGAFTEAFF.

J is TRBJ1-2 and V is TRBV28; no reliable D call. There are 14 residues in the CDR3. V lost 6 bases to trimming and J lost 4 bases, with 15 bases between them. From germline, CDR1 is MDHEN and CDR2 SYDVKM. Here the CDR3 DNA reads TGTGCCAGCAGATCCCATACCGGTATCTATGGCTACACCTTC. This codes for CASRSHTGIYGYTF.

This clone turned up a few times. The chain uses TRBV2 and TRBJ1-2; perhaps TRBD1 as D (6 bases). CDR1 is SNHLY, CDR2 FYNNEI, per germline. V was shortened by 7 bases and J by 7 bases, with 22 bases between the two germline ends. This CDR3 contains 15 residues. CDR3 in DNA: TGTGCCAGCACCCTTTCACAGGGAAGCACGGGTGGCTACACCTTC. Translation gives CASTLSQGSTGGYTF.

This clone was counted only a few times. The rearrangement joins TRBV11-2 to TRBJ2-5; 8 bases map to TRBD2. The CDR3 spans 17 residues. Trimming at V came to 5 bases and at J to 2 bases, leaving 13 bases not matched to a gene. CDR1 and CDR2 (germline): SGHAT, FQNNGV. The CDR3 nucleotides are TGTGCCAGCAGCCAACGGGGGGGGTTGGCTACTCAAGAGACCCAGTACTTC. It yields the protein CASSQRGGLATQETQYF.

In its sample, this clone was seen a few times. The V gene is TRBV5-4, the J gene TRBJ1-1; D is unclear. The germline V gene encodes CDR1 SGHNT and CDR2 YYREEE (reference sequence). V lost 4 bases and J lost 5, with 6 bases in between. This CDR3 comprises 11 residues. CDR3 in amino acids: CASSIRTEAFF. In nucleotides, the CDR3 is TGTGCCAGCAGCATCAGAACTGAAGCTTTCTTT.

The CDR3 sequence: CASSPTGGGGEKLFF. In DNA form, the CDR3 reads TGTGCCAGCAGCCCGACAGGTGGCGGTGGTGAAAAACTGTTTTTT. This chain connects TRBV7-9 to TRBJ1-4; perhaps TRBD1 as D (6 bases). Germline V CDR1 and CDR2: SEHNR, FQNEAQ (reference sequence). Trimming took 5 bases from V and 7 from J, leaving 17 bases between them. The CDR3 runs to 15 residues.

The table lists this clone with a few counts. This chain uses TRBV19 with TRBJ1-2; D is uncertain. This CDR3 has 13 residues. V lost 2 bases to trimming and J lost 8 bases, with 12 bases between them. Germline V gene lookup returns CDR1 LNHDA and CDR2 SQIVND (reference sequence). In nucleotides, the CDR3 is TGTGCCAGTAGTATAAGGTCGTCAGGCGGCTACACCTTC. It encodes CASSIRSSGGYTF.

Written as DNA, the CDR3 is TGCAGCGCAACAGGTAGCTCCTATAATTCACCCCTCCACTTT. As protein: CSATGSSYNSPLHF. The gene calls are TRBV29-1 and TRBJ1-6; D is possibly TRBD1 (5 bases). CDR3 length: 14 amino acids. The V gene's germline CDR1 is SQVTM and CDR2 ANQGSEA. Trimming pared 7 bases from V and 0 bases from J, leaving 10 bases between.

The gene calls are TRBV4-3 and TRBJ1-2; 10 bases map to TRBD1. The junction had 13 bases not matched to a gene; V was cut back by 0 bases and J by 3 bases. The V gene's germline CDR1 is LGHNA and CDR2 YSLEER. The CDR3 consists of 19 residues. The CDR3, as DNA: TGCGCCAGCAGCCAAGAAGGCCTAAAGGGACAGGGGAAGGACTATGGCTACACCTTC. Residues: CASSQEGLKGQGKDYGYTF.

The chain uses TRBV6-5 and TRBJ1-2, with 7 bases matching TRBD1. After removal of 6 bases from V and 7 bases from J, the junction contained 11 bases not matched to a gene. In germline, CDR1 is MNHEY, CDR2 SVGAGI. The CDR3 loop spans 14 amino acids. Here the CDR3 reads CASRPDRDPSGYTF. The CDR3 DNA follows: TGTGCCAGCAGACCCGACAGGGATCCGTCTGGCTACACCTTC.